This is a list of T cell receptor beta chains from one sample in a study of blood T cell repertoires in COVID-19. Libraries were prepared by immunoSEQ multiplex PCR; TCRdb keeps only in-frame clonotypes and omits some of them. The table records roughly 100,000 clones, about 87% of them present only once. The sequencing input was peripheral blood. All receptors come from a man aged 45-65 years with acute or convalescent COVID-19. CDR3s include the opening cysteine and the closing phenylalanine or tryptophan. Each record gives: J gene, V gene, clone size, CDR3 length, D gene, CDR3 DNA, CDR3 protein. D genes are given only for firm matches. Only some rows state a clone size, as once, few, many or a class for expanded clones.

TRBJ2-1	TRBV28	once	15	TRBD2	TGTGCCAGCAGTGGGACTAGCGGGAGAGGGAATGAGCAGTTCTTC	CASSGTSGRGNEQFF
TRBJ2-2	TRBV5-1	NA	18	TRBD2	TGCGCCAGCGCGGGGAGGCTAGCGGGAGTTAAAGGCTCCGGGGAGCTGTTTTTT	CASAGRLAGVKGSGELFF
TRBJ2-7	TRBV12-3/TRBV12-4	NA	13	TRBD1	TGTGCCAGCACCCCGACAGGGTGGGGCGAGCAGTACTTC	CASTPTGWGEQYF
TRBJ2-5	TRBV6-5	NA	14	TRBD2	TGTGCCAGCATGGGACTAGCGGGAGGTTCCACCCAGTACTTC	CASMGLAGGSTQYF
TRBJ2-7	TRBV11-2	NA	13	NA	TGTGCCAGCAGCTTAAACCCGCCGAGGGAGCAGTACTTC	CASSLNPPREQYF
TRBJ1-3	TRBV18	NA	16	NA	TGTGCCAGCCCAAGGGGCTTGTATTACTCTGGAAACACCATATATTTT	CASPRGLYYSGNTIYF
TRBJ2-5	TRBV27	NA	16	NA	TGTGCCAGCAGTTTATCCGGACAGCCCAGCAAGGAGACCCAGTACTTC	CASSLSGQPSKETQYF
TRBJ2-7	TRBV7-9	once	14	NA	TGTGCCAGCAGCTTAAACAGCTTCCCCTGGGAGCAGTACTTC	CASSLNSFPWEQYF
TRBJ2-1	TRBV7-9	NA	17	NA	TGTGCCAGCAGTTCTGCCCCACGAGACTTCACCTACAATGAGCAGTTCTTC	CASSSAPRDFTYNEQFF
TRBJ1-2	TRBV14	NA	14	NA	TGTGCCAGCAGCCAAGACAGGGTGAACTATGGCTACACCTTC	CASSQDRVNYGYTF
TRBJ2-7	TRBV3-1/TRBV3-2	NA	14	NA	TGTGCCAGCAGCCTGAGGGAGGGGGTTGGCGAGCAGTACTTC	CASSLREGVGEQYF
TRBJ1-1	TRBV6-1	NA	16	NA	TGTGCCAGCAGTGCCTCAACCCGGTGGGCAGGGACTGAAGCTTTCTTT	CASSASTRWAGTEAFF
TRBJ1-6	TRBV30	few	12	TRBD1	TGTGCCTGGGACAGGGCAAATTCACCCCTCCACTTT	CAWDRANSPLHF
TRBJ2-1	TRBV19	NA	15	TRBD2	TGTGCCAGTAGTGGCGGACTAGCGGGAGGAAGTGAGCAGTTCTTC	CASSGGLAGGSEQFF
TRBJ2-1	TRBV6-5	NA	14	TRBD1	TGTGCCAGCAGGGGGACAGGGGTAAACAATGAGCAGTTCTTC	CASRGTGVNNEQFF
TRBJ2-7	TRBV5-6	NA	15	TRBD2	TGTGCCAGCAGCTTTGCTAGCGGGAGTTCCTACGAGCAGTACTTC	CASSFASGSSYEQYF
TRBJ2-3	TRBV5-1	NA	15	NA	TGCGCCAGCAGCTTGGAAGGGGATAGCACAGATACGCAGTATTTT	CASSLEGDSTDTQYF
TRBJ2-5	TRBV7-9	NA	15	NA	TGTGCCAGCACCCGAATTGCCGTTACGGGAGAGACCCAGTACTTC	CASTRIAVTGETQYF
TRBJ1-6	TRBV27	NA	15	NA	TGTGCCAGCAGTTTACGGAGGGAACGGGGATCACCCCTCCACTTT	CASSLRRERGSPLHF
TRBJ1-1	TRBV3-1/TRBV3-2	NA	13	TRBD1	TGTGCCAGCGGGACAGGGGGGGGCACTGAAGCTTTCTTT	CASGTGGGTEAFF
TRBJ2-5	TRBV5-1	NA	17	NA	TGCGCCAGCAGCTTGGAAGCGGGACACCCTTTTTTGGAGACCCAGTACTTC	CASSLEAGHPFLETQYF
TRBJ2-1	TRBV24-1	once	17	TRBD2	TGTGCCACCAGTGACAGCTATTTAGCGGGAGAGAAAGGGGAGCAGTTCTTC	CATSDSYLAGEKGEQFF
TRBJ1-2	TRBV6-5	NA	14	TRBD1	TGTGCCAGCAGTTACGGAGGACAGGAGAGGGGCTACACCTTC	CASSYGGQERGYTF
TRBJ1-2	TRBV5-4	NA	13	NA	TGTGCCAGCAGCTTCCAGGACAGCTATGGCTACACCTTC	CASSFQDSYGYTF
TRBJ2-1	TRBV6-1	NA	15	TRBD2	TGTGCCAGCAGTGAGACTAGCGGGGCCGGAGGTGAGCAGTTCTTC	CASSETSGAGGEQFF
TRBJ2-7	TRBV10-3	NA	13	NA	TGTGCCATCAGGTCGACAGGCTTTGAGGAGCAGTACTTC	CAIRSTGFEEQYF
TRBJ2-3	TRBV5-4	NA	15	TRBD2	TGTGCCAGCAGCTTGGGTATTTTAGCGGGAGTATCGCAGTATTTT	CASSLGILAGVSQYF
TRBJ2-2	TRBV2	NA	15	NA	TGTGCCAGCGAAGACGGGAGCACGGGCACCGGGGAGCTGTTTTTT	CASEDGSTGTGELFF
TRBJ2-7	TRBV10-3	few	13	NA	TGTGCCATCCGGACAGAGGTCCCCTACGAGCAGTACTTC	CAIRTEVPYEQYF
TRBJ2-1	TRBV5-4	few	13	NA	TGTGCCAGCAGCTTGGACCTCTATTCTGAGCAGTTCTTC	CASSLDLYSEQFF
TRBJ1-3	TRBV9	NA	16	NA	TGTGCCAGCAGCGTAGACGCAGGTAACTCTGGAAACACCATATATTTT	CASSVDAGNSGNTIYF
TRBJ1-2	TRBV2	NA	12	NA	TGTGCCAGCAGTGACCGGAACTATGGCTACACCTTC	CASSDRNYGYTF
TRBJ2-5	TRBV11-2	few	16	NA	TGTGCCAGCAGCTTAGGCGGGACGCCCTGGAGGGAGACCCAGTACTTC	CASSLGGTPWRETQYF
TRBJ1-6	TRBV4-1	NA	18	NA	TGCGCCAGCAGCCAACATACCTGGACGGAGCGGGGAAATTCACCCCTCCACTTT	CASSQHTWTERGNSPLHF
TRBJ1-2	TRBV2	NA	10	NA	TGTGCCAGCGGTGCTTTTGGCTACACCTTC	CASGAFGYTF
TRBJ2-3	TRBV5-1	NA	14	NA	TGCGCCAGCAGCTTAAAGGGGATCACAGATACGCAGTATTTT	CASSLKGITDTQYF
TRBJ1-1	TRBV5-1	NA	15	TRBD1	TGCGCCAGCAGCGGAAGGACAGGGGGACGGACTGAAGCTTTCTTT	CASSGRTGGRTEAFF
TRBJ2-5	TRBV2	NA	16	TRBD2	TGTGCCAGCAGTCCGCTAGCGGACCTAACCATGGATGGCCAGTACTTC	CASSPLADLTMDGQYF
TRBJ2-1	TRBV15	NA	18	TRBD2	TGTGCCACCAGCAGAAATAAACGACTAGCGGGCAAATACAATGAGCAGTTCTTC	CATSRNKRLAGKYNEQFF
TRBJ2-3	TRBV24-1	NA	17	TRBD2	TGTGCCACCAGTGATCGCCGCCTAGCGGTCTTCACAGATACGCAGTATTTT	CATSDRRLAVFTDTQYF